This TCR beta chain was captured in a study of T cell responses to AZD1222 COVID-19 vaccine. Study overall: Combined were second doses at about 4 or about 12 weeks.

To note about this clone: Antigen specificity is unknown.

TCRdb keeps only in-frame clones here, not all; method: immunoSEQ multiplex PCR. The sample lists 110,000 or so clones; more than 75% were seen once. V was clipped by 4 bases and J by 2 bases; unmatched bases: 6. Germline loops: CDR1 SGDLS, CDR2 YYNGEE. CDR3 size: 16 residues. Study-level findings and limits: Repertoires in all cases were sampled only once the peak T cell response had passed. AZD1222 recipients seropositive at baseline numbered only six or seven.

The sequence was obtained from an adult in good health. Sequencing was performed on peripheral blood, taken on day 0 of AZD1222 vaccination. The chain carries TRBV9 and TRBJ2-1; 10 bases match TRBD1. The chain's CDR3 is CASSPSGTGAYNEQFF. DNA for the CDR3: TGTGCCAGCAGCCCCTCCGGGACAGGGGCCTACAATGAGCAGTTCTTC.